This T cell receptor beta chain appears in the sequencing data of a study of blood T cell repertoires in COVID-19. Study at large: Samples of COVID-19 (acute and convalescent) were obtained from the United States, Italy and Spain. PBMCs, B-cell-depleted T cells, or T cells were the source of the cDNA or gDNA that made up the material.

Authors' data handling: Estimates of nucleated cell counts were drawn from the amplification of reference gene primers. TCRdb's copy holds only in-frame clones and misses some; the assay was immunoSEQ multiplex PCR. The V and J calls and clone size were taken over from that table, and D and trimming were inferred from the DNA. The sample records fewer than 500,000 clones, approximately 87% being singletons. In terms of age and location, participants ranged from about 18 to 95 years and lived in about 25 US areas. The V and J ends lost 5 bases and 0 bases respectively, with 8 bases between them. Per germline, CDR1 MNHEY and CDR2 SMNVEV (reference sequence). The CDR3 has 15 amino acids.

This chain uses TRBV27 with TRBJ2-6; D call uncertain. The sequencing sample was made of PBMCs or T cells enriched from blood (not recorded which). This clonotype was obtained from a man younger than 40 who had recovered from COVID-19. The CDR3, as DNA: TGTGCCAGCAGTAGCTCAACCTCTGGGGCCAACGTCCTGACTTTC. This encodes CASSSSTSGANVLTF.